This is a list of T cell receptor beta chains from one sample in a study of T cell responses to AZD1222 COVID-19 vaccine. Repertoires were generated with immunoSEQ multiplex PCR, while TCRdb's copy carries only in-frame clones and drops some. The data show more than 100,000 clones, about 93% seen once. The input for sequencing was peripheral blood, taken 28 days after the second AZD1222 dose. Receptor source: an adult who received the AZD1222 COVID-19 vaccine. CDR3s include the opening cysteine and the closing phenylalanine or tryptophan. The D gene is left open where the match is weak. A row's size may be missing; if present it is once, few, many or a size class.

CDR3 length: 13
V gene: TRBV5-6
clone size: -
D gene: TRBD2
J gene: TRBJ2-3
CDR3 protein: CASQRGSTDTQYF
CDR3 DNA: TGTGCCAGCCAGCGGGGGAGCACAGATACGCAGTATTTT

CDR3 length: 13
V gene: TRBV7-2
clone size: -
D gene: TRBD1
J gene: TRBJ2-5
CDR3 protein: CASSSDRQETQYF
CDR3 DNA: TGTGCCAGCAGCTCGGACAGGCAAGAGACCCAGTACTTC

CDR3 length: 15
V gene: TRBV18
clone size: -
D gene: TRBD1
J gene: TRBJ1-1
CDR3 protein: CASSEQGEKGTEAFF
CDR3 DNA: TGTGCCAGCTCAGAACAGGGGGAGAAGGGAACTGAAGCTTTCTTT

CDR3 length: 15
V gene: TRBV7-2
clone size: once
D gene: -
J gene: TRBJ1-3
CDR3 protein: CASSPMGRGGNTIYF
CDR3 DNA: TGTGCCAGCAGCCCCATGGGCAGAGGTGGAAACACCATATATTTT

CDR3 length: 14
V gene: TRBV6-1
clone size: -
D gene: TRBD1
J gene: TRBJ1-2
CDR3 protein: CASSEAGQGYGYTF
CDR3 DNA: TGTGCCAGCAGTGAAGCTGGACAGGGCTATGGCTACACCTTC

CDR3 length: 18
V gene: TRBV24-1
clone size: -
D gene: TRBD1
J gene: TRBJ1-4
CDR3 protein: CATSDLLQGARTNEKLFF
CDR3 DNA: TGTGCCACCAGTGATTTGCTCCAGGGGGCTAGAACTAATGAAAAACTGTTTTTT

CDR3 length: 14
V gene: TRBV19
clone size: once
D gene: -
J gene: TRBJ1-2
CDR3 protein: CASSRGETNYGYTF
CDR3 DNA: TGTGCCAGTAGTAGGGGGGAAACTAACTATGGCTACACCTTC

CDR3 length: 13
V gene: TRBV6-2/TRBV6-3
clone size: -
D gene: -
J gene: TRBJ1-5
CDR3 protein: CASSSGGGQPQHF
CDR3 DNA: TGTGCCAGCAGTTCAGGCGGAGGGCAGCCCCAGCATTTT

CDR3 length: 14
V gene: TRBV5-4
clone size: -
D gene: -
J gene: TRBJ1-1
CDR3 protein: CASRPTGLNTEAFF
CDR3 DNA: TGTGCCAGCAGGCCAACAGGGCTGAACACTGAAGCTTTCTTT

CDR3 length: 15
V gene: TRBV15
clone size: -
D gene: -
J gene: TRBJ2-7
CDR3 protein: CATSRSSPGAYEQYF
CDR3 DNA: TGTGCCACCAGCAGGTCGTCCCCAGGGGCCTACGAGCAGTACTTC

CDR3 length: 14
V gene: TRBV15
clone size: -
D gene: -
J gene: TRBJ2-5
CDR3 protein: CATSLRETFRAQYF
CDR3 DNA: TGTGCCACCAGCCTGCGAGAGACGTTTAGGGCCCAGTACTTC

CDR3 length: 16
V gene: TRBV10-1
clone size: -
D gene: TRBD2
J gene: TRBJ2-3
CDR3 protein: CASSVLAGAHTDTQYF
CDR3 DNA: TGCGCCAGCAGTGTACTAGCGGGGGCCCACACAGATACGCAGTATTTT

CDR3 length: 16
V gene: TRBV30
clone size: -
D gene: TRBD2
J gene: TRBJ2-5
CDR3 protein: CAWIARGGRCEETQYF
CDR3 DNA: TGTGCCTGGATTGCACGGGGGGGCCGGTGTGAAGAGACCCAGTACTTC

CDR3 length: 15
V gene: TRBV24-1
clone size: -
D gene: TRBD1
J gene: TRBJ2-2
CDR3 protein: CATSDQGTGIGELFF
CDR3 DNA: TGTGCCACCAGTGATCAAGGGACAGGGATTGGGGAGCTGTTTTTT

CDR3 length: 16
V gene: TRBV5-5
clone size: -
D gene: -
J gene: TRBJ2-5
CDR3 protein: CASSPGVLSAKETQYF
CDR3 DNA: TGTGCCAGCAGCCCCGGGGTGCTGAGTGCAAAAGAGACCCAGTACTTC

CDR3 length: 15
V gene: TRBV7-2
clone size: few
D gene: -
J gene: TRBJ2-5
CDR3 protein: CASSLADLGGETQYF
CDR3 DNA: TGTGCCAGCAGCTTAGCCGATCTAGGAGGAGAGACCCAGTACTTC

CDR3 length: 17
V gene: TRBV5-1
clone size: -
D gene: TRBD2
J gene: TRBJ2-5
CDR3 protein: CASSFQFRREVWETQYF
CDR3 DNA: TGCGCCAGCAGCTTCCAATTTCGCCGGGAGGTCTGGGAGACCCAGTACTTC

CDR3 length: 14
V gene: TRBV5-6
clone size: -
D gene: -
J gene: TRBJ2-7
CDR3 protein: CASSLSPTSYEQYF
CDR3 DNA: TGTGCCAGCAGCTTGAGCCCGACTTCCTACGAGCAGTACTTC

CDR3 length: 17
V gene: TRBV3-1/TRBV3-2
clone size: -
D gene: -
J gene: TRBJ2-7
CDR3 protein: CASSEGCHGTGDYEQYF
CDR3 DNA: TGTGCCAGCAGCGAAGGATGTCACGGGACGGGAGACTACGAGCAGTACTTC

CDR3 length: 16
V gene: TRBV27
clone size: -
D gene: -
J gene: TRBJ1-2
CDR3 protein: CASSFRSWDGKDGYTF
CDR3 DNA: TGTGCCAGCAGTTTTCGGTCTTGGGACGGAAAGGATGGCTACACCTTC

CDR3 length: 14
V gene: TRBV14
clone size: -
D gene: -
J gene: TRBJ2-3
CDR3 protein: CASSQIHGSDTQYF
CDR3 DNA: TGTGCCAGCAGCCAAATCCACGGTTCAGATACGCAGTATTTT

CDR3 length: 13
V gene: TRBV7-6
clone size: -
D gene: -
J gene: TRBJ1-1
CDR3 protein: CASSLGGGGEAFF
CDR3 DNA: TGTGCCAGCAGCTTAGGAGGGGGAGGTGAAGCTTTCTTT

CDR3 length: 14
V gene: TRBV6-2/TRBV6-3
clone size: few
D gene: -
J gene: TRBJ2-7
CDR3 protein: CASSYFGGSYEQYF
CDR3 DNA: TGTGCCAGCAGTTATTTTGGCGGTTCCTACGAGCAGTACTTC

CDR3 length: 14
V gene: TRBV6-5
clone size: -
D gene: -
J gene: TRBJ1-6
CDR3 protein: CASSYRGPNSPLHF
CDR3 DNA: TGTGCCAGCAGTTATCGGGGTCCTAATTCACCCCTCCACTTT

CDR3 length: 16
V gene: TRBV19
clone size: -
D gene: TRBD1
J gene: TRBJ1-5
CDR3 protein: CASSILGTGGNQPQHF
CDR3 DNA: TGTGCCAGTAGTATATTGGGGACAGGGGGTAATCAGCCCCAGCATTTT

CDR3 length: 12
V gene: TRBV12-3/TRBV12-4
clone size: once
D gene: -
J gene: TRBJ2-7
CDR3 protein: CASSSTGNEQYF
CDR3 DNA: TGTGCCAGCAGTTCTACAGGGAACGAGCAGTACTTC

CDR3 length: 15
V gene: TRBV5-1
clone size: -
D gene: TRBD2
J gene: TRBJ2-7
CDR3 protein: CASSLGLAGAYEQYF
CDR3 DNA: TGCGCCAGCAGCTTGGGCCTAGCGGGAGCCTACGAGCAGTACTTC

CDR3 length: 12
V gene: TRBV12-3/TRBV12-4
clone size: -
D gene: -
J gene: TRBJ2-7
CDR3 protein: CASSPNSLGQYF
CDR3 DNA: TGTGCCAGCAGTCCGAACTCTTTAGGGCAGTACTTC

CDR3 length: 15
V gene: TRBV5-1
clone size: few
D gene: TRBD1
J gene: TRBJ1-1
CDR3 protein: CASTRGQPTYTEAFF
CDR3 DNA: TGCGCCAGCACGAGGGGACAGCCCACCTACACTGAAGCTTTCTTT

CDR3 length: 14
V gene: TRBV2
clone size: -
D gene: -
J gene: TRBJ1-4
CDR3 protein: CASILGGTNEKLFF
CDR3 DNA: TGTGCCAGCATCCTAGGGGGGACTAATGAAAAACTGTTTTTT

CDR3 length: 14
V gene: TRBV9
clone size: -
D gene: -
J gene: TRBJ1-5
CDR3 protein: CASSVAAGNQPQHF
CDR3 DNA: TGTGCCAGCAGCGTAGCTGCGGGAAATCAGCCCCAGCATTTT

CDR3 length: 12
V gene: TRBV7-9
clone size: -
D gene: -
J gene: TRBJ1-2
CDR3 protein: CASSLSTDGYTF
CDR3 DNA: TGTGCCAGCAGCTTGTCGACAGACGGCTACACCTTC